These T cell receptor beta chains were read from a single sample in a study of T cells in tuberculosis. Using immunoSEQ multiplex PCR, the repertoire was profiled, and TCRdb retains in-frame clones only, with some absent. The sample has tens of thousands of clones; roughly 95% are singletons. The sequenced material came from PBMCs. Receptors originate from a donor between 10 and 29 years old with latent tuberculosis or without tuberculosis infection. Both conserved end residues are trimmed from each CDR3. Each record gives: V gene, CDR3 length, J gene, CDR3 protein.

v_call: TRBV5-1; cdr3_length: 12; j_call: TRBJ2-3; cdr3_aa: ASSLARTGDTQY
v_call: TRBV7-9; cdr3_length: 14; j_call: TRBJ1-4; cdr3_aa: ASSFPSGATNEKLF
v_call: TRBV14; cdr3_length: 12; j_call: TRBJ2-2; cdr3_aa: ASSPQGYTGELF
v_call: TRBV5-1; cdr3_length: 13; j_call: TRBJ2-7; cdr3_aa: ASSLIPGTAYEQY
v_call: TRBV5-1; cdr3_length: 12; j_call: TRBJ2-1; cdr3_aa: ASSWTGPYNEQF
v_call: TRBV7-6; cdr3_length: 12; j_call: TRBJ2-7; cdr3_aa: ASSLALEGSEQY
v_call: TRBV13; cdr3_length: 13; j_call: TRBJ1-1; cdr3_aa: ASSLFRAGHTEAF
v_call: TRBV11-2; cdr3_length: 11; j_call: TRBJ2-7; cdr3_aa: ASTQRGAHEQY
v_call: TRBV11-2; cdr3_length: 13; j_call: TRBJ1-3; cdr3_aa: ASSFTGDVRNTIY
v_call: TRBV14; cdr3_length: 12; j_call: TRBJ2-1; cdr3_aa: ASKSSSGDNEQF
v_call: TRBV5-4; cdr3_length: 13; j_call: TRBJ2-5; cdr3_aa: ASSLAGGPGETQY
v_call: TRBV28; cdr3_length: 13; j_call: TRBJ2-5; cdr3_aa: ASSLGQGFQETQY
v_call: TRBV14; cdr3_length: 15; j_call: TRBJ2-6; cdr3_aa: ASSSRPGTSGANVLT
v_call: TRBV9; cdr3_length: 12; j_call: TRBJ2-3; cdr3_aa: ASSTQGVADTQY
v_call: TRBV30; cdr3_length: 10; j_call: TRBJ2-5; cdr3_aa: AWSPLLETQY
v_call: TRBV4-1; cdr3_length: 14; j_call: TRBJ1-5; cdr3_aa: ASSHKPGIGNQPQH
v_call: TRBV19; cdr3_length: 10; j_call: TRBJ1-1; cdr3_aa: ASRSGGTEAF
v_call: TRBV4-1; cdr3_length: 11; j_call: TRBJ1-1; cdr3_aa: ASSRQGEAEAF
v_call: TRBV15; cdr3_length: 16; j_call: TRBJ2-3; cdr3_aa: ATSRTTGTSGRSNTQY
v_call: TRBV18; cdr3_length: 14; j_call: TRBJ2-2; cdr3_aa: ASRTTSGRNTGELF
v_call: TRBV29-1; cdr3_length: 11; j_call: TRBJ2-7; cdr3_aa: SVTGPDSYEQY
v_call: TRBV7-3; cdr3_length: 12; j_call: TRBJ1-2; cdr3_aa: ASSRGQGRGGYT
v_call: TRBV11-2; cdr3_length: 12; j_call: TRBJ1-1; cdr3_aa: ASTYEGVYTEAF
v_call: TRBV19; cdr3_length: 16; j_call: TRBJ2-2; cdr3_aa: ASSILPATSGHTGELF
v_call: TRBV4-3; cdr3_length: 12; j_call: TRBJ2-7; cdr3_aa: ASSQGWGDYEQY
v_call: TRBV5-1; cdr3_length: 10; j_call: TRBJ1-1; cdr3_aa: ASRDSNTEAF
v_call: TRBV28; cdr3_length: 14; j_call: TRBJ2-1; cdr3_aa: ASSFMLGRGANEQF
v_call: TRBV5-5; cdr3_length: 12; j_call: TRBJ1-1; cdr3_aa: ATYQGGPNTEAF
v_call: TRBV25-1; cdr3_length: 12; j_call: TRBJ2-1; cdr3_aa: ASSGTGGMNEQF
v_call: TRBV18; cdr3_length: 15; j_call: TRBJ2-1; cdr3_aa: ASSPRVRGINHNEQF
v_call: TRBV28; cdr3_length: 11; j_call: TRBJ1-2; cdr3_aa: ASSPQDSYGYT
v_call: TRBV4-2; cdr3_length: 13; j_call: TRBJ1-4; cdr3_aa: ASSQVLPLNEKLF
v_call: TRBV29-1; cdr3_length: 12; j_call: TRBJ2-1; cdr3_aa: SVDRAGGPNEQF
v_call: TRBV7-9; cdr3_length: 14; j_call: TRBJ1-5; cdr3_aa: ASSLGGVRGNQPQH
v_call: TRBV6-5; cdr3_length: 13; j_call: TRBJ1-1; cdr3_aa: ASSYSLGWITEAF
v_call: TRBV27; cdr3_length: 13; j_call: TRBJ1-5; cdr3_aa: ASSLLGGGNQPQH
v_call: TRBV6-1; cdr3_length: 12; j_call: TRBJ2-3; cdr3_aa: ASRTGAITDTQY
v_call: TRBV7-9; cdr3_length: 13; j_call: TRBJ1-3; cdr3_aa: ASSLEGRGRNTIY
v_call: TRBV10-3; cdr3_length: 13; j_call: TRBJ1-1; cdr3_aa: AISTQDRGGTEAF
v_call: TRBV5-5; cdr3_length: 13; j_call: TRBJ2-1; cdr3_aa: ASSSGTSGRNEQF